This T cell receptor (beta chain) was observed in a study of T cell responses to AZD1222 COVID-19 vaccine. Study results and caveats: Dominant at 160-218 and 743-854, vaccine-associated CD4 TCRs also spanned spike. Only 5 or 6 individuals given AZD1222 were seropositive at baseline. Clonal diversity may have been underestimated, and the donors were mostly white British, with more females than males. Close to half of spike-specific TCRs reportedly recognize unmutated variant regions.

In this sample, this clone turned up once. Its specificity is not known. The method was immunoSEQ multiplex PCR; TCRdb's version includes in-frame clones alone and lacks a portion of them. The data show 150,000 or so clones, over 75% seen once. Germline values: CDR1 MNHEY, CDR2 SVGEGT. This CDR3 region has 15 residues. Losses at the gene ends were 4 bases for V and 8 bases for J; bases not matched to a gene: 7. V is TRBV6-2 or TRBV6-3 and J is TRBJ2-1; TRBD2 agrees at 11 bases. The TCR sequence derives from an adult in good health. Sequencing was performed on peripheral blood, taken on day 0 of AZD1222 vaccination. In DNA form, the CDR3 reads TGTGCCAGCAGTTTCCCTTTACTAGCGGGGGATGAGCAGTTCTTC. It codes for CASSFPLLAGDEQFF.